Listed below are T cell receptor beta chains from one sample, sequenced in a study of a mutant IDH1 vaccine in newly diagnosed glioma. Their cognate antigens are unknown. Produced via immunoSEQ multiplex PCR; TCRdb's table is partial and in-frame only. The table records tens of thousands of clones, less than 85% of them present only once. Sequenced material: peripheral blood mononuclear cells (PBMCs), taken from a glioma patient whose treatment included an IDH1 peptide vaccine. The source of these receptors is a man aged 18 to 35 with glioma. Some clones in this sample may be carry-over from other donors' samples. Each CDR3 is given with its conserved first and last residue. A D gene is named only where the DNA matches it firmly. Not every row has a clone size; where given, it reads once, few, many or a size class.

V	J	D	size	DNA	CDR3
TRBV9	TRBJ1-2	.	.	TGTGCCAGCAGCCCCCGCGGGGGAGTAGCTAACTATGGCTACACCTTC	CASSPRGGVANYGYTF
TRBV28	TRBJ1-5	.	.	TGTGCCAGCAGTTTACTACAAGGGAGTATGCAGCCCCAGCATTTT	CASSLLQGSMQPQHF
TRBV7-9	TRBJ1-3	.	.	TGTGCCAGCAGCTTTCTCCGGGCCTCTGGAAACACCATATATTTT	CASSFLRASGNTIYF
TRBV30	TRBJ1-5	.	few	TGTGCCTGGAGCCCCTGGTCAGGGCCAGGTCAGCCCCAGCATTTT	CAWSPWSGPGQPQHF
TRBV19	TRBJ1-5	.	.	TGTGCCAGTAGTATTCGGGGGAGCGGCAATCAGCCCCAGCATTTT	CASSIRGSGNQPQHF
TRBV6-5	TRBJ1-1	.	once	TGTGCCAGCAGCTCGAACATGAACACTGAAGCTTTCTTT	CASSSNMNTEAFF
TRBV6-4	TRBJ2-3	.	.	TGTGCCAGCAGTGACTCGCAAGGGGGGACAGATACGCAGTATTTT	CASSDSQGGTDTQYF
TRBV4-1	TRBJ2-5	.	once	TGCGCCAGCAGCGGGTCCCCTTGGGAGACCCAGTACTTC	CASSGSPWETQYF
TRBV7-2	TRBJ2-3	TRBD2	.	TGTGCCAGCAGCTTCCCTAGCGGGGTCCCAGATACGCAGTATTTT	CASSFPSGVPDTQYF
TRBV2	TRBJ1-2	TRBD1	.	TGTGCCAGCAACCGGGGGGGGACAGACTATGGCTACACCTTC	CASNRGGTDYGYTF
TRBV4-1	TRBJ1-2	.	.	TGCGCCAGCAGCCAAGATTTGGGGGTGACGCGCGGCTACACCTTC	CASSQDLGVTRGYTF
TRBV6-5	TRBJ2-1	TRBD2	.	TGTGCCAGCAGTTCGGGACTAGTTGGGAATGAGCAGTTCTTC	CASSSGLVGNEQFF